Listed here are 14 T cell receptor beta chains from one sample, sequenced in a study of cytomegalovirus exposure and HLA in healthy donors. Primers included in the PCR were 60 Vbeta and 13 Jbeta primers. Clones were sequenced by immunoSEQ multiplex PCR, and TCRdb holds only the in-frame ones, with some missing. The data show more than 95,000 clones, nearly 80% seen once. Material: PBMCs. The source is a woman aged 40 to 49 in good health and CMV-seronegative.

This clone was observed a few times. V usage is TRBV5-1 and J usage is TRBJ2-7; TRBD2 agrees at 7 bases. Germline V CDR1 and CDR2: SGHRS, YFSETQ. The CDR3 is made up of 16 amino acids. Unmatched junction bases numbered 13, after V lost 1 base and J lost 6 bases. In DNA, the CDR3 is TGCGCCAGCAGCTTGCGTAGGACTAGTGGTCCCCTCGAGCAGTACTTC. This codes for CASSLRRTSGPLEQYF.

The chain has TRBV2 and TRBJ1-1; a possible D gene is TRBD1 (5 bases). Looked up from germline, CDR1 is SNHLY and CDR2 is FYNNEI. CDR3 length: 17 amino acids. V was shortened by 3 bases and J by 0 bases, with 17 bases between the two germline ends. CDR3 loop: CASSEVIWTSMNTEAFF. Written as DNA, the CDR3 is TGTGCCAGCAGTGAGGTCATTTGGACAAGCATGAACACTGAAGCTTTCTTT.

As DNA, the CDR3 is TGTGCCAGTAGTGGGGGCGGGGGAGTAGGTCAGCCCCAGCATTTT. Its protein product is CASSGGGGVGQPQHF. V and J are TRBV19 and TRBJ1-5; the D gene is possibly TRBD1 (6 bases). Germline V gene data show CDR1 as LNHDA and CDR2 as SQIVND (reference sequence). This CDR3 has 15 residues. Deletions cut 5 bases from V and 6 bases from J, with 17 bases between.

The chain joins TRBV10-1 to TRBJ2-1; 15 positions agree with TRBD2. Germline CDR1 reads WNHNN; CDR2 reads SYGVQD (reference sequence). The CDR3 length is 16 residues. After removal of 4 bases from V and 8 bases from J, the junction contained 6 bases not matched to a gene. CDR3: CASSGPGLAGGYEQFF. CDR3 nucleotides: TGCGCCAGCAGTGGCCCAGGACTAGCGGGAGGGTATGAGCAGTTCTTC.

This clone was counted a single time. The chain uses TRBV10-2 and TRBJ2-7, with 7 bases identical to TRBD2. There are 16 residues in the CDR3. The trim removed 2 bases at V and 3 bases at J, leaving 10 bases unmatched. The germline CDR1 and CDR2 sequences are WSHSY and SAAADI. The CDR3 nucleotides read TGCGCCAGCAGTGAGACTAGCGCTACCCCTCTCTACGAGCAGTACTTC. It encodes CASSETSATPLYEQYF.

CDR3 sequence: CASSLDIGTGLPYEQYF. CDR3 sequence (DNA): TGTGCCAGCAGCTTAGATATTGGAACAGGACTACCCTACGAGCAGTACTTC. The rearrangement joins TRBV11-1 to TRBJ2-7; weak D call: TRBD2 (6 bases). Germline V gives CDR1 SGHAT, CDR2 FQDESV (reference sequence). CDR3 length: 17 amino acids. Trimming cost V 1 base and J 2 bases, with 18 bases left between them.

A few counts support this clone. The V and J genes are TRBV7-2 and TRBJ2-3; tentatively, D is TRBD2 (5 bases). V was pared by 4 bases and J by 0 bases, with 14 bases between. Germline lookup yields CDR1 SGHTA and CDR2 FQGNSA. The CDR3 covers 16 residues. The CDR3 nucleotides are TGTGCCAGCAGCTATCAGCTAGCAGTTAGCACAGATACGCAGTATTTT. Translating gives CASSYQLAVSTDTQYF.

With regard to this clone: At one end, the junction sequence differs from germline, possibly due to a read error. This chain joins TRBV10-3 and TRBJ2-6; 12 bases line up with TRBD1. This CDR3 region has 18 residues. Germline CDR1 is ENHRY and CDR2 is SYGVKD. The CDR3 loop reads CASAPGQGALGGANGLTF. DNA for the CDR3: TGTGCCAGCGCGCCGGGACAGGGGGCGCTGGGTGGGGCCAACGGCCTGACTTTC.

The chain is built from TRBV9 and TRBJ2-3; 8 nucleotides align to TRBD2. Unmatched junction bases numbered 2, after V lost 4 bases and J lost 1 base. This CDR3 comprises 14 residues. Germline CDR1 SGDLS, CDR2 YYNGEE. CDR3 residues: CASSPSGRTDTQYF. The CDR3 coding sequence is TGTGCCAGCAGCCCTAGCGGGCGCACAGATACGCAGTATTTT.

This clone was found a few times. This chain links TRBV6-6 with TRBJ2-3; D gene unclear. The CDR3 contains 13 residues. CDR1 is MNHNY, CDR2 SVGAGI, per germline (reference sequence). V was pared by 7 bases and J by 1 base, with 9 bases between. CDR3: CASTTYRTDTQYF. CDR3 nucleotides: TGTGCCAGCACAACATACCGCACAGATACGCAGTATTTT.

CDR3 nucleotides: TGTGCCAGCAGCTTGGCCGGGAGGCAGGGGTCCGACGAGCAGTACTTC. Residues: CASSLAGRQGSDEQYF. The chain joins TRBV5-4 to TRBJ2-7; possibly TRBD2 for D (7 bases). The CDR3 spans 16 residues. The V end was cut by 0 bases, the J end by 5 bases, with 18 bases between. Germline CDR1 reads SGHNT; CDR2 reads YYREEE (reference sequence).

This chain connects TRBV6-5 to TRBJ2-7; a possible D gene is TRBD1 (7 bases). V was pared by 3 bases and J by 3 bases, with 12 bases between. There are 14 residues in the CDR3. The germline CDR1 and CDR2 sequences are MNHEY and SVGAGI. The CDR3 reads CASSYGGTDYEQYF. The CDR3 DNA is TGTGCCAGCAGTTATGGCGGGACAGACTACGAGCAGTACTTC.

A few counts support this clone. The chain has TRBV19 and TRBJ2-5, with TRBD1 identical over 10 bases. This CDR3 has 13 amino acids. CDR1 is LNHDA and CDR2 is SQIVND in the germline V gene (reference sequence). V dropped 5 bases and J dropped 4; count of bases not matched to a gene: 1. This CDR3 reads CASSGTGVETQYF. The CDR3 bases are TGTGCCAGTAGTGGGACAGGGGTAGAGACCCAGTACTTC.

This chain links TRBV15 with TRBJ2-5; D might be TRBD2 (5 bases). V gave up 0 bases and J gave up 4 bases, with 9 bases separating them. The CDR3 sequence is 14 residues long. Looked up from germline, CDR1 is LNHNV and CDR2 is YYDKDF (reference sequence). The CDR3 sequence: CATSRERAGETQYF. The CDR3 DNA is TGTGCCACCAGCAGAGAGAGGGCGGGAGAGACCCAGTACTTC. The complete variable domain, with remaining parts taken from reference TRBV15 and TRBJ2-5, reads DAMVIQNPRYQVTQFGKPVTLSCSQTLNHNVMYWYQQKSSQAPKLLFHYYDKDFNNEADTPDNFQSRRPNTSFCFLDIRSPGLGDTAMYLCATSRERAGETQYFGPGTRLLVL.